The clone carrying this TCR beta chain has more than one count but fewer than ten. Its specificity is unknown. The sample comes from a study of cytomegalovirus exposure and HLA in healthy donors. The primer mix had 60 Vbeta and 13 Jbeta primers. Data came from immunoSEQ multiplex PCR; TCRdb stores just in-frame clones and leaves some out. Of 95,000 to 110,000 clones listed, 65% to 80% are singletons. V trimming: 0 bases; J trimming: 3 bases; junction bases outside the gene matches: 4. The CDR3 loop spans 16 amino acids. Germline CDR1 SGDLS, CDR2 YYNGEE. Study-wide points: Data from an earlier analysis indicated that most TCR beta V segments were productive either about 87% or about 30% of the time. In a later analysis, TCR beta V- and J-gene trimming was associated with a missense DCLRE1C variant.

What was sequenced was PBMCs. The chain employs TRBV9 and TRBJ1-1; 11 positions match TRBD1. This sequence originates from a young woman in good health and CMV-seropositive. CDR3 sequence: CASSVDGQGADTEAFF. The CDR3 DNA is TGTGCCAGCAGCGTAGACGGACAGGGGGCCGACACTGAAGCTTTCTTT.